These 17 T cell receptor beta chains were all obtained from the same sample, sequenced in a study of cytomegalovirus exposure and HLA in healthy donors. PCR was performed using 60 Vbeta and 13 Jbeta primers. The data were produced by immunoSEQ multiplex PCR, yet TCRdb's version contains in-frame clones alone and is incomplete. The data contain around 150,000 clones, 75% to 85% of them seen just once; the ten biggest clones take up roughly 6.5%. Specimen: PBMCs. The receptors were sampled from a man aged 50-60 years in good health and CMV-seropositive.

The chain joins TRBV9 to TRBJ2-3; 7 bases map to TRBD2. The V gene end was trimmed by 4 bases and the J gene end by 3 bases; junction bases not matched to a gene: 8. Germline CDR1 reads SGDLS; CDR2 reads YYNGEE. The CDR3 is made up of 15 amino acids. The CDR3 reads CASSLRAGVTDTQYF. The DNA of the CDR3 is TGTGCCAGCAGCCTCCGGGCGGGAGTGACAGATACGCAGTATTTT.

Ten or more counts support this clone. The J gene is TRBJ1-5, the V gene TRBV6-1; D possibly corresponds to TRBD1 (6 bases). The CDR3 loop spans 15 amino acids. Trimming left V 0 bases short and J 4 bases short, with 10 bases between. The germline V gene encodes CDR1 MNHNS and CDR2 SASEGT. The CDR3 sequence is CASSEAQGRNQPQHF. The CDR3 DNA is TGTGCCAGCAGTGAAGCACAGGGACGGAATCAGCCCCAGCATTTT.

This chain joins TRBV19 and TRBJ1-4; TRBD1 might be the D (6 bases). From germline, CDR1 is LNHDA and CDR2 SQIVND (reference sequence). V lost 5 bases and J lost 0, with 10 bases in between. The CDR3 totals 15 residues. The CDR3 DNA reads TGTGCCAGTAGTGCAACAGGGACAACTAATGAAAAACTGTTTTTT. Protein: CASSATGTTNEKLFF.

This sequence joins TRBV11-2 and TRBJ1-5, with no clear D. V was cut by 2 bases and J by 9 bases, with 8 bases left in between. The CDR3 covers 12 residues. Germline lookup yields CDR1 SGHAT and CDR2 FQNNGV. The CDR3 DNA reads TGTGCCAGCAGCTTAAACCGCGGGCCCCAGCATTTT. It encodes CASSLNRGPQHF.

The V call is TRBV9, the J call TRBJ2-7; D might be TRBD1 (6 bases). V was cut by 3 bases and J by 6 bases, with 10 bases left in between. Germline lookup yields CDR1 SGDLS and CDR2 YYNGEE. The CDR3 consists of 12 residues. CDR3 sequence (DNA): TGTGCCAGCAGCGCGGGACAAGGCGAGCAGTACTTC. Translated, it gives CASSAGQGEQYF.

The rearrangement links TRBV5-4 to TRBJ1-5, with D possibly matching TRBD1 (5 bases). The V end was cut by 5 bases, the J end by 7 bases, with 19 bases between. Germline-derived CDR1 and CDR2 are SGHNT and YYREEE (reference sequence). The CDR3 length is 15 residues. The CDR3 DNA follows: TGTGCCAGCAGTATGGGGGGGGGAGGCGGGCAGCCCCAGCATTTT. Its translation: CASSMGGGGGQPQHF.

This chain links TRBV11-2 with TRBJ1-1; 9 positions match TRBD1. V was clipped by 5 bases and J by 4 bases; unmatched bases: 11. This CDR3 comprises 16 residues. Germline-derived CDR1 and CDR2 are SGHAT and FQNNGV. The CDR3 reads CASSTRTGVWGTEAFF. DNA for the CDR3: TGTGCCAGCAGCACCCGGACAGGGGTTTGGGGCACTGAAGCTTTCTTT.

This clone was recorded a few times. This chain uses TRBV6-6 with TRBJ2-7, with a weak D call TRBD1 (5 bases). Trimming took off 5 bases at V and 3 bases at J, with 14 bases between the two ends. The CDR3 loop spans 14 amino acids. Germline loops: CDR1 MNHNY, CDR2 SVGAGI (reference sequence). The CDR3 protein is CASSNPTDLYEQYF. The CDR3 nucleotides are TGTGCCAGCAGTAACCCGACAGATCTCTACGAGCAGTACTTC.

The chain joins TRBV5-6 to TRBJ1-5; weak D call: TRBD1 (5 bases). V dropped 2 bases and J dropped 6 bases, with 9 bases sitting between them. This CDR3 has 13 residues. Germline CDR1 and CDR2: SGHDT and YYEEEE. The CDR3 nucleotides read TGTGCCAGCAGCTTAAGGGGCACTCAGCCCCAGCATTTT. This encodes CASSLRGTQPQHF.

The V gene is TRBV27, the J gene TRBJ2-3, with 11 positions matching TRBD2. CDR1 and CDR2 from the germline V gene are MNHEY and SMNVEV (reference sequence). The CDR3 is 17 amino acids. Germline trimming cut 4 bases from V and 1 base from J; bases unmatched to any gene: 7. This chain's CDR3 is CASSSWGSGGGTDTQYF. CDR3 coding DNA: TGTGCCAGCAGTTCCTGGGGTAGCGGGGGGGGCACAGATACGCAGTATTTT.

The CDR3 protein is CASSLNGQGALGGELFF. The CDR3 coding sequence is TGTGCCAGCAGCCTTAACGGACAGGGGGCCTTAGGCGGGGAGCTGTTTTTT. V and J are TRBV2 and TRBJ2-2; 11 bases map to TRBD1. CDR1 and CDR2 (germline): SNHLY, FYNNEI. The V gene end was trimmed by 6 bases and the J gene end by 7 bases; junction bases not matched to a gene: 13. The CDR3 is 17 amino acids.

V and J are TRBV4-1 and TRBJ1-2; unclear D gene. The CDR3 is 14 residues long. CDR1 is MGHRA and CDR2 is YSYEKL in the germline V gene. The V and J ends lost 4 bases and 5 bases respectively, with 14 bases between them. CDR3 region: CASSLQEAGYGYTF. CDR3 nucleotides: TGCGCCAGCAGCCTTCAGGAGGCCGGTTATGGCTACACCTTC.

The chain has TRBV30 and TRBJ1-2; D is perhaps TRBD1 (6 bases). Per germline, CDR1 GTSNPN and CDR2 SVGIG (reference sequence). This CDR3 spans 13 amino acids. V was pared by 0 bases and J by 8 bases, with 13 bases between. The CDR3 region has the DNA TGTGCCTGGAGTGTAGGGGGGGCTTGGGGCTACACCTTC. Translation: CAWSVGGAWGYTF. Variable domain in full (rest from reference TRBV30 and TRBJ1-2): SQTIHQWPATLVQPVGSPLSLECTVEGTSNPNLYWYRQAAGRGLQLLFYSVGIGQISSEVPQNLSASRPQDRQFILSSKKLLLSDSGFYLCAWSVGGAWGYTFGSGTRLTVV.

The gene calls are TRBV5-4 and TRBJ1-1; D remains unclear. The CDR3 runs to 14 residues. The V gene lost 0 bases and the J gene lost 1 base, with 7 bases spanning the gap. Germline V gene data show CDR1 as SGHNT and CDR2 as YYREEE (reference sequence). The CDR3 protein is CASSLGLRNTEAFF. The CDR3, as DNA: TGTGCCAGCAGCTTGGGACTCAGGAACACTGAAGCTTTCTTT.

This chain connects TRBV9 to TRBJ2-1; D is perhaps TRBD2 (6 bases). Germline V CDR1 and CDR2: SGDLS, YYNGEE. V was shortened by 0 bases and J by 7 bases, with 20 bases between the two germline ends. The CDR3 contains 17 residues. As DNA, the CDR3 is TGTGCCAGCAGCGTAGAGGAGCCGGGACTCCGCCCAAATGAGCAGTTCTTC. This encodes CASSVEEPGLRPNEQFF.

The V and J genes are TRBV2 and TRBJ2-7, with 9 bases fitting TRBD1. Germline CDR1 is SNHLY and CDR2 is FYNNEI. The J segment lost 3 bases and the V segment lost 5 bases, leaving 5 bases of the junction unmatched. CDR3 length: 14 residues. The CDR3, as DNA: TGTGCCAGCAGTCCTACAGGGGGCGGCTACGAGCAGTACGTC. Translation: CASSPTGGGYEQYV.

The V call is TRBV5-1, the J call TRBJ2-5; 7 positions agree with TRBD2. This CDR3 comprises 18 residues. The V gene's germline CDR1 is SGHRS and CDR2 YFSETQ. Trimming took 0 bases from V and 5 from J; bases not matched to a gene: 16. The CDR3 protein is CASSLGGSPSGALETQYF. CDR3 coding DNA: TGCGCCAGCAGCTTGGGGGGGAGCCCCAGCGGGGCTTTGGAGACCCAGTACTTC.